The 2 T cell receptor beta chains presented below share a single source sample, sequenced in a study of CD8 T cells in ankylosing spondylitis. Study observations and caveats: In ankylosing spondylitis blood, a motif of seven or eight highly homologous TCR beta variants appeared characteristic.

What these receptors recognize is not known. MiXCR was run by TCRdb on the 5' RACE reads, yielding one entry per CDR3 protein. The table lists under 850,000 distinct CDR3 sequences, around 20% of them singletons, with about 19% in the top ten. Source material: blood, either unsorted or a sorted T cell fraction (not recorded which). The receptors were gathered from a male donor with ankylosing spondylitis.

J is TRBJ1-2 and V is TRBV29-1; D is undetermined. The CDR3 has 11 residues. The V gene lost 4 bases and the J gene lost 4 bases, with 7 bases spanning the gap. Looked up from germline, CDR1 is SQVTM and CDR2 is ANQGSEA. The CDR3 protein is CSVAAVYGYTF. The CDR3 nucleotides read TGCAGCGTTGCTGCCGTCTATGGCTACACCTTC. Together with reference TRBV29-1 and TRBJ1-2, the CDR3 gives the full variable domain: SAVISQKPSRDICQRGTSLTIQCQVDSQVTMMFWYRQQPGQSLTLIATANQGSEATYESGFVIDKFPISRPNLTFSTLTVSNMSPEDSSIYLCSVAAVYGYTFGSGTRLTVV.

The chain joins TRBV12-3 or TRBV12-4 to TRBJ1-2; D not resolved. V gave up 2 bases and J gave up 8 bases, with 12 bases separating them. The CDR3 is 13 residues long. This chain's CDR3 is CASSLSRGSGYTF. For the CDR3, the DNA is TGTGCCAGCAGTTTATCACGGGGTTCCGGCTACACCTTC.